This T cell receptor (beta chain) originates from a study of blood T cell repertoires in COVID-19. Study-wide context: T cells, B-cell-depleted T cells, or PBMCs supplied cDNA or gDNA.

This clone showed up just a few times. As originally analysed: Amplification from reference gene primers served as the basis for estimated nucleated cell counts. Using immunoSEQ multiplex PCR, the repertoire was profiled, and TCRdb retains in-frame clones only, with some absent. V and J calls and clone size are copied from that table; D and trimming were computed from the DNA. This sample has fewer than 150,000 clones, with less than 90% found just once. The CDR3 has 18 amino acids. V lost 0 bases to trimming and J lost 0 bases, with 17 bases between them. Germline assignment: CDR1 SGHTA and CDR2 FQGNSA.

Sample: peripheral blood. This chain joins TRBV7-2 and TRBJ1-2; D possibly corresponds to TRBD1 (5 bases). The sequence came from a woman between 25 and 40 years old who had recovered from COVID-19. This CDR3 reads CASSLANTGPQANYGYTF. Written as DNA, the CDR3 is TGTGCCAGCAGCTTAGCCAATACAGGACCGCAAGCTAACTATGGCTACACCTTC.